The rows below give T cell receptor beta chains drawn from one sample of a study of beta chain features in type 1 diabetes. This table comes from immunoSEQ multiplex PCR, and its TCRdb copy is limited to in-frame clones, with some not included. The repertoire has about 660,000 clones, over 12% of them found once; the top ten carry 0.03% to 0.04%. Sequenced sample: naive CD4+ T cells from blood. All receptors come from a young man with type 1 diabetes. The CDR3 runs from the conserved cysteine through the conserved F or W. D genes are given only for firm matches. Size is omitted from some rows. Given values are once, few, many or a class for expanded clones.

size: .
V: TRBV5-4
D: TRBD1
J: TRBJ2-1
CDR3: CASSLGQGVAFGNEQFF
DNA: TGTGCCAGCAGCCTCGGACAGGGGGTTGCGTTTGGGAATGAGCAGTTCTTC

size: .
V: TRBV20-1
D: .
J: TRBJ2-3
CDR3: CSASGPDTQYF
DNA: TGCAGTGCCTCCGGCCCAGATACGCAGTATTTT

size: few
V: TRBV5-1
D: .
J: TRBJ2-1
CDR3: CASSLPGPNNEQFF
DNA: TGCGCCAGCAGCCTGCCCGGCCCTAACAATGAGCAGTTCTTC

size: .
V: TRBV20-1
D: .
J: TRBJ2-3
CDR3: CSVAGASTQYF
DNA: TGCAGTGTAGCCGGAGCGTCTACGCAGTATTTT

size: few
V: TRBV30
D: TRBD1
J: TRBJ1-5
CDR3: CAWSPGTGNQPQHF
DNA: TGTGCCTGGAGTCCCGGGACAGGCAATCAGCCCCAGCATTTT

size: .
V: TRBV29-1
D: TRBD1
J: TRBJ2-1
CDR3: CSVASGTGYNEQFF
DNA: TGCAGCGTTGCTTCCGGGACAGGGTACAATGAGCAGTTCTTC

size: .
V: TRBV2
D: .
J: TRBJ2-3
CDR3: CASSDQNWDTQYF
DNA: TGTGCCAGCAGTGATCAAAACTGGGATACGCAGTATTTT

size: .
V: TRBV6-1
D: TRBD1
J: TRBJ1-5
CDR3: CASIGTANQPQHF
DNA: TGTGCCAGCATCGGGACAGCCAATCAGCCCCAGCATTTT

size: few
V: TRBV30
D: TRBD1
J: TRBJ1-1
CDR3: CAWTGGVSGAFF
DNA: TGTGCCTGGACAGGGGGTGTATCGGGGGCTTTCTTT

size: .
V: TRBV7-2
D: TRBD1
J: TRBJ1-1
CDR3: CASSLLSGTGGYEAFF
DNA: TGTGCCAGCAGCTTATTAAGTGGGACAGGGGGGTATGAAGCTTTCTTT

size: .
V: TRBV11-3
D: .
J: TRBJ2-3
CDR3: CASSSAGSLTDTQYF
DNA: TGTGCCAGCAGCTCAGCCGGTAGTCTCACAGATACGCAGTATTTT

size: .
V: TRBV18
D: .
J: TRBJ2-7
CDR3: CASSPRDYEQYF
DNA: TGTGCCAGCTCACCTCGAGACTACGAGCAGTACTTC

size: few
V: TRBV7-9
D: TRBD1
J: TRBJ1-6
CDR3: CASSLGGTGKWPLHF
DNA: TGTGCCAGCAGCTTAGGAGGGACAGGGAAGTGGCCCCTCCACTTT

size: few
V: TRBV6-5
D: .
J: TRBJ2-3
CDR3: CASSPRADTQYF
DNA: TGTGCCAGCAGCCCTCGTGCAGATACGCAGTATTTT

size: few
V: TRBV12-5
D: .
J: TRBJ1-4
CDR3: CASGPLRDRDEKLFF
DNA: TGTGCTAGTGGCCCCCTCCGGGACCGGGATGAAAAACTGTTTTTT

size: few
V: TRBV7-8
D: .
J: TRBJ1-1
CDR3: CASSPERNTEAFF
DNA: TGTGCCAGCAGTCCGGAGCGGAACACTGAAGCTTTCTTT

size: .
V: TRBV4-1
D: TRBD1
J: TRBJ1-5
CDR3: CASRGTGVGNQPQHF
DNA: TGCGCCAGCAGGGGGACAGGGGTCGGCAATCAGCCCCAGCATTTT

size: few
V: TRBV4-1
D: TRBD1
J: TRBJ2-5
CDR3: CASSQPGQGKTQYF
DNA: TGCGCCAGCAGCCAACCGGGACAGGGAAAGACCCAGTACTTC

size: .
V: TRBV7-2
D: .
J: TRBJ2-7
CDR3: CASSLGVRYEQYF
DNA: TGTGCCAGCAGCTTAGGGGTGAGATACGAGCAGTACTTC

size: few
V: TRBV6-5
D: .
J: TRBJ2-7
CDR3: CATLPRDGTYEQYF
DNA: TGTGCCACTCTCCCTCGGGACGGTACCTACGAGCAGTACTTC

size: few
V: TRBV18
D: .
J: TRBJ2-4
CDR3: CASSLGPGAKNIQYF
DNA: TGTGCCAGCTCACTTGGACCGGGGGCCAAAAACATTCAGTACTTC

size: .
V: TRBV7-2
D: .
J: TRBJ2-3
CDR3: CASSRSRPPDTQYF
DNA: TGTGCCAGCAGCCGTAGTCGCCCCCCAGATACGCAGTATTTT

size: .
V: TRBV18
D: .
J: TRBJ2-1
CDR3: CASSLRVNNYNEQFF
DNA: TGTGCCAGCTCTCTCCGGGTCAATAATTACAATGAGCAGTTCTTC

size: few
V: TRBV5-6
D: TRBD1
J: TRBJ2-7
CDR3: CASSFRDRDEQYF
DNA: TGTGCCAGCAGCTTCCGGGACAGGGACGAGCAGTACTTC

size: .
V: TRBV25-1
D: .
J: TRBJ2-7
CDR3: CASSGPGLPYEQYF
DNA: TGTGCCAGCAGTGGTCCGGGACTTCCCTACGAGCAGTACTTC

size: few
V: TRBV6-6
D: .
J: TRBJ1-1
CDR3: CASSSRVGTEAFF
DNA: TGTGCCAGCAGTTCTAGGGTAGGGACTGAAGCTTTCTTT

size: .
V: TRBV25-1
D: .
J: TRBJ2-3
CDR3: CASGFQGTDTQYF
DNA: TGTGCCAGCGGATTTCAGGGGACAGATACGCAGTATTTT

size: .
V: TRBV25-1
D: .
J: TRBJ1-2
CDR3: CASSDTQVGAYHGYTF
DNA: TGTGCCAGCAGTGACACACAGGTGGGGGCTTATCATGGCTACACCTTC

size: few
V: TRBV28
D: .
J: TRBJ2-7
CDR3: CASRSSYEQYF
DNA: TGTGCCAGCAGGAGCTCCTACGAGCAGTACTTC

size: few
V: TRBV5-1
D: .
J: TRBJ1-5
CDR3: CASSLGDRNQPQHF
DNA: TGCGCCAGCAGCCTCGGGGACCGCAATCAGCCCCAGCATTTT

size: once
V: TRBV11-3
D: .
J: TRBJ2-3
CDR3: CASSLPRVDTQYF
DNA: TGTGCCAGCAGCTTACCTAGGGTGGATACGCAGTATTTT

size: .
V: TRBV28
D: TRBD2
J: TRBJ2-1
CDR3: CASRLAGAPGYNEQFF
DNA: TGTGCCAGCAGACTAGCGGGGGCTCCTGGGTACAATGAGCAGTTCTTC

size: .
V: TRBV11-2
D: .
J: TRBJ2-1
CDR3: CASSSVGGNEQFF
DNA: TGTGCCAGCAGCTCTGTCGGGGGCAATGAGCAGTTCTTC

size: .
V: TRBV6-4
D: .
J: TRBJ2-1
CDR3: CASGDGDEQFF
DNA: TGTGCCAGTGGGGATGGGGATGAGCAGTTCTTC

size: .
V: TRBV6-5
D: .
J: TRBJ1-5
CDR3: CASSRTGDQPQHF
DNA: TGTGCCAGCAGTCGAACGGGGGATCAGCCCCAGCATTTT

size: few
V: TRBV20-1
D: .
J: TRBJ2-3
CDR3: CRVSSTDTQYF
DNA: TGCAGGGTCTCTAGCACAGATACGCAGTATTTT

size: few
V: TRBV6-5
D: TRBD1
J: TRBJ2-5
CDR3: CASSSLQGALETQYF
DNA: TGTGCCAGCAGTTCCCTACAGGGGGCTCTGGAGACCCAGTACTTC

size: few
V: TRBV18
D: TRBD1
J: TRBJ1-2
CDR3: CASSPMIETGGGGYTF
DNA: TGTGCCAGCTCACCAATGATCGAGACAGGGGGCGGTGGCTACACCTTC

size: .
V: TRBV30
D: TRBD2
J: TRBJ2-7
CDR3: CAWSGRLAGVSEQYF
DNA: TGTGCCTGGAGCGGGAGACTAGCGGGAGTAAGCGAGCAGTACTTC

size: few
V: TRBV9
D: .
J: TRBJ2-2
CDR3: CASTPRGEYTGELFF
DNA: TGTGCCAGCACCCCCAGGGGGGAATACACCGGGGAGCTGTTTTTT

size: few
V: TRBV30
D: TRBD1
J: TRBJ1-3
CDR3: CAWSVTGANTIYF
DNA: TGTGCCTGGAGTGTAACAGGGGCGAACACCATATATTTT

size: .
V: TRBV30
D: .
J: TRBJ2-5
CDR3: CAWSVIGDQETQYF
DNA: TGTGCCTGGAGTGTGATAGGGGACCAAGAGACCCAGTACTTC

size: .
V: TRBV18
D: .
J: TRBJ1-1
CDR3: CASSLGPGVDAEAFF
DNA: TGTGCCAGCTCTCTGGGGCCAGGGGTGGACGCTGAAGCTTTCTTT

size: .
V: TRBV4-3
D: TRBD2
J: TRBJ2-5
CDR3: CASSQSGLAGGYQETQYF
DNA: TGCGCCAGCAGCCAGTCGGGACTAGCGGGGGGCTACCAAGAGACCCAGTACTTC

size: .
V: TRBV14
D: TRBD2
J: TRBJ2-5
CDR3: CASSQDHLAGVTQYF
DNA: TGTGCCAGCAGCCAAGATCACCTAGCGGGAGTGACCCAGTACTTC

size: few
V: TRBV30
D: .
J: TRBJ2-2
CDR3: CAWSRGAYTGELFF
DNA: TGTGCCTGGAGTCGGGGGGCGTACACCGGGGAGCTGTTTTTT

size: .
V: TRBV28
D: TRBD1
J: TRBJ2-7
CDR3: CASSSGTGFYEQYF
DNA: TGTGCCAGCAGTTCCGGGACAGGGTTCTACGAGCAGTACTTC

size: few
V: TRBV5-1
D: TRBD1
J: TRBJ1-1
CDR3: CASSKDRGRQGTEAFF
DNA: TGCGCCAGCAGCAAGGACAGGGGGCGTCAGGGCACTGAAGCTTTCTTT

size: .
V: TRBV30
D: .
J: TRBJ1-2
CDR3: CAWSVDRRGYGYTF
DNA: TGTGCCTGGAGTGTAGACAGGCGAGGCTATGGCTACACCTTC